This entry lists 17 T cell receptor beta chains sequenced from one sample in a study of blood T cells in healthy people across ages. The second PCR ran about 6 to 12 cycles with a sample-barcoded 5' primer and J-beta primers. TCRdb processed the 5' RACE reads anew with MiXCR; each CDR3 protein has one entry. Among about 1,000,000 distinct CDR3 sequences, less than 50% were seen once, and the ten largest hold 18%. The sequenced sample was blood. These receptors were taken from a woman in her fifties or sixties in good health.

The gene calls are TRBV25-1 and TRBJ2-7; unclear D gene. The germline V and J ends were trimmed by 5 bases and 4 bases, with 6 bases remaining between them. Per the germline V gene, CDR1 is MGHDK and CDR2 is SYGVNS. This CDR3 is 11 amino acids long. The CDR3 loop is CASSTWYEQYF. The CDR3 nucleotides read TGTGCCAGCAGTACTTGGTACGAGCAGTACTTC.

J is TRBJ2-5 and V is TRBV4-2; possible D gene TRBD2, 6 bases. Germline V gene sequence: CDR1 LGHNA, CDR2 YNFKEQ. The length of the CDR3 is 13 residues. The V gene lost 2 bases and the J gene lost 11 bases, with 15 bases spanning the gap. This chain's CDR3 is CASSQRETAGQYF. The CDR3, as DNA: TGTGCCAGCAGCCAAAGAGAGACGGCGGGGCAGTACTTC.

The V and J genes are TRBV21-1 and TRBJ2-7; TRBD2 was called by the table and not checked on the DNA. The assigned J gene may be wrong: the sequence end matches TRBJ2-1 better. TRBV21-1 is a known pseudogene. The CDR3 contains 17 residues. The CDR3 DNA is TGTGCCAGCAGTCCCAAGGTCGGGGGAGGAAAAGGGTCTGAGCAGTTCTTC. Translation: CASSPKVGGGKGSEQFF.

The genes are TRBV6-6 and TRBJ2-1, with TRBD2 matching 7 bases. The germline CDR1 and CDR2 sequences are MNHNY and SVGAGI (reference sequence). The trim removed 3 bases at V and 9 bases at J, leaving 17 bases unmatched. The CDR3 runs 17 residues. The CDR3 protein is CASSYKSGRELRPEQFF. In DNA, the CDR3 is TGTGCCAGCAGTTATAAGAGCGGGCGGGAGTTAAGGCCTGAGCAGTTCTTC.

This clonotype was counted a few times. An end of the junction differs from the germline gene, which may be a read error. This chain joins TRBV20-1 and TRBJ2-1; weak D call: TRBD1 (5 bases). CDR1 is DFQATT, CDR2 SNEGSKA, per germline (reference sequence). This CDR3 is built from 13 residues. The CDR3 DNA sequence: TGCAGTGCTAGCCCCTCCAGGGCCAATGGGCAGTTCTTC. This encodes CSASPSRANGQFF.

About this clonotype: At one of its ends the junction is not consistent with the germline gene, which may arise from a read error. The J gene is TRBJ1-2, the V gene TRBV10-3; no clear D gene. The germline gives CDR1 ENHRY, CDR2 SYGVKD. CDR3 length: 13 amino acids. The CDR3 DNA is TGTGCCATCAGTGAGTCGAGTGCCTATAGCTACACCTTC. Translation: CAISESSAYSYTF.

The chain has TRBV12-5 and TRBJ2-7, with 9 nucleotides matching TRBD1. There are 14 residues in the CDR3. CDR1 and CDR2 (germline): LGHNT, FRNRAP. J lost 6 bases, V lost 3 bases, and 6 bases had no gene match. CDR3 amino acids: CASGFTGQGSEQYF. In nucleotides, the CDR3 is TGTGCTAGTGGTTTCACGGGACAGGGAAGCGAGCAGTACTTC.

The V and J genes are TRBV7-3 and TRBJ2-5; D is possibly TRBD1 or TRBD2 (6 bases each). Trimming removed 2 bases at V and 5 bases at J, with 15 bases between. Germline loops: CDR1 SGHTA, CDR2 FQGTGA. CDR3 length: 15 residues. The chain's CDR3 is CASSLYRGLRETQYF. CDR3 nucleotide sequence: TGTGCCAGCAGCTTATATCGGGGGCTAAGGGAGACCCAGTACTTC.

The chain recombines TRBV5-6 with TRBJ2-7; D is undetermined. In germline, CDR1 is SGHDT, CDR2 YYEEEE. Trimming took off 2 bases at V and 4 bases at J, with 13 bases between the two ends. The CDR3 spans 14 residues. The CDR3 region has the DNA TGTGCCAGCAGCTTTTCCGGGTTATCTTACGAGCAGTACTTC. This encodes CASSFSGLSYEQYF.

The chain joins TRBV10-3 to TRBJ2-4, with 8 bases lining up with TRBD2. The J call is doubtful: the DNA matches TRBJ2-7 better. The CDR3 totals 15 residues. The V gene's germline CDR1 is ENHRY and CDR2 SYGVKD. The CDR3 loop is CAISHKERESYEQYF. In DNA, the CDR3 is TGTGCCATCAGTCACAAAGAGCGGGAGTCCTACGAGCAGTACTTC.

The chain joins TRBV4-1 to TRBJ2-5; TRBD2 matches at 8 bases. The germline CDR1 and CDR2 sequences are MGHRA and YSYEKL. V lost 1 base, J lost 1 base, and 8 bases stayed unmatched. The CDR3 has 17 residues. The CDR3 here is CASSQVLGGRPQETQYF. The CDR3 region has the DNA TGCGCCAGCAGCCAAGTTTTGGGCGGGAGGCCCCAAGAGACCCAGTACTTC.

This sequence joins TRBV27 and TRBJ1-1; D ambiguous. This CDR3 has 12 residues. In germline, CDR1 is MNHEY, CDR2 SMNVEV (reference sequence). V lost 7 bases to trimming and J lost 0 bases, with 6 bases between them. Here the CDR3 reads CASTWVNTEAFF. In DNA form, the CDR3 reads TGTGCCAGCACCTGGGTGAACACTGAAGCTTTCTTT.

This rearrangement joins TRBV5-5 to TRBJ1-5, with TRBD1 as a possible D gene (6 bases). CDR3 size: 16 residues. Germline CDR1 and CDR2: SGHKS and YYEKEE (reference sequence). V dropped 2 bases and J dropped 0 bases, with 12 bases sitting between them. The CDR3 is CASSLTGTHSNQPQHF. The CDR3 DNA is TGTGCCAGCAGCTTAACAGGGACCCATAGCAATCAGCCCCAGCATTTT. The full variable domain, its missing parts supplied by reference TRBV5-5 and TRBJ1-5, is DAGVTQSPTHLIKTRGQQVTLRCSPISGHKSVSWYQQVLGQGPQFIFQYYEKEERGRGNFPDRFSARQFPNYSSELNVNALLLGDSALYLCASSLTGTHSNQPQHFGDGTRLSIL.

Of note for this clonotype: At one end the junction does not follow the germline gene, possibly because of a read error. This chain connects TRBV6-6 to TRBJ2-7; D unclear. Per the germline V gene, CDR1 is MNHNY and CDR2 is SVGAGI (reference sequence). This CDR3 is 11 amino acids long. The CDR3 nucleotides are TGTGCCAGCAGTTATTCCTACGGGCAGTACTTC. Amino acid sequence: CASSYSYGQYF.

The chain combines TRBV18 with TRBJ1-5; D gene unclear. The CDR3 totals 15 residues. V was clipped by 3 bases and J by 4 bases, with 13 bases between them. The germline CDR1 and CDR2 sequences are KGHSH and LQKENI. The CDR3 sequence: CASSPVVALNQPQHF. The CDR3 DNA sequence: TGTGCCAGCTCACCTGTCGTCGCACTTAATCAGCCCCAGCATTTT.

This clonotype showed up just a few times. In DNA form, the CDR3 reads TGTGCCAGCAGACCAGGACAGGGGACTGAAGCTTTCTTT. Translation gives CASRPGQGTEAFF. The chain is built from TRBV13 and TRBJ1-1, with 9 bases aligning to TRBD1. There are 13 residues in the CDR3. With V trimmed by 6 bases and J by 5 bases, 4 bases remained unmatched. Germline lookup yields CDR1 PRHDT and CDR2 FYEKMQ (reference sequence).

The chain combines TRBV24-1 with TRBJ2-1, with 7 bases fitting TRBD2. CDR1 KGHDR and CDR2 SFDVKD come from the germline V gene. V lost 0 bases to trimming and J lost 5 bases; unmatched junction nucleotides: 6. The CDR3 is made up of 16 amino acids. Here the CDR3 DNA reads TGTGCCACCAGTGATTTGCGAACTAGCGTCGACAATGAGCAGTTCTTC. This codes for CATSDLRTSVDNEQFF.